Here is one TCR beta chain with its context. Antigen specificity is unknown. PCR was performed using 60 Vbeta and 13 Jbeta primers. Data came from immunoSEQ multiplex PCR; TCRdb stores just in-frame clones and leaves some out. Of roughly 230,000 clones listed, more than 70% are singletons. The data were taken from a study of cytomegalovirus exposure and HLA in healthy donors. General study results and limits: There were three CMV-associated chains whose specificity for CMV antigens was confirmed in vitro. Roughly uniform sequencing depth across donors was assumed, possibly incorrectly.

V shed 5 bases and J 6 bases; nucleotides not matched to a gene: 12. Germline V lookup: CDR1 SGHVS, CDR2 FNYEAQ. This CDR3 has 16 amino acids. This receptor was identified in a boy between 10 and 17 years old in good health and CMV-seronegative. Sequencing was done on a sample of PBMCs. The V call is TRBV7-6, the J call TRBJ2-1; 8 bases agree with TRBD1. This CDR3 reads CASSPNRGSVGNEQFF. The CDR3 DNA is TGTGCCAGCAGCCCTAACAGGGGGTCGGTCGGCAATGAGCAGTTCTTC.